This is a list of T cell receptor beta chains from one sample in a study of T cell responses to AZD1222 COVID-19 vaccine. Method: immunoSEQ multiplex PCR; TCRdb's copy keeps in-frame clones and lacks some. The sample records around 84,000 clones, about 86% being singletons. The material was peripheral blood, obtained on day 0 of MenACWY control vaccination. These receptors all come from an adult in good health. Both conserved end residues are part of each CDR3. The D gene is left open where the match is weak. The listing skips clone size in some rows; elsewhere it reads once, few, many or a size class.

CDR3aa: CATSWGSGSGANVLTF; CDR3nt: TGTGCCACCTCATGGGGATCGGGCTCCGGGGCCAACGTCCTGACTTTC; d_gene: -; v_gene: TRBV15; abundance: -; len: 16; j_gene: TRBJ2-6
CDR3aa: CSVGDWEEKLFF; CDR3nt: TGCAGCGTTGGGGACTGGGAGGAAAAACTGTTTTTT; d_gene: -; v_gene: TRBV29-1; abundance: -; len: 12; j_gene: TRBJ1-4
CDR3aa: CASSLQVQGSGNTIYF; CDR3nt: TGCGCCAGCAGCTTACAGGTGCAGGGCTCTGGAAACACCATATATTTT; d_gene: -; v_gene: TRBV5-1; abundance: -; len: 16; j_gene: TRBJ1-3
CDR3aa: CASSLAGKGASIHTQYF; CDR3nt: TGTGCCAGCAGCTTAGCGGGCAAGGGGGCCTCAATCCATACGCAGTATTTT; d_gene: TRBD1; v_gene: TRBV7-9; abundance: -; len: 17; j_gene: TRBJ2-3
CDR3aa: CASSFGDSRADYGYTF; CDR3nt: TGTGCCAGCAGCTTCGGGGACAGTCGAGCTGACTATGGCTACACCTTC; d_gene: TRBD1; v_gene: TRBV5-6; abundance: -; len: 16; j_gene: TRBJ1-2
CDR3aa: CASSQDVGNQPQHF; CDR3nt: TGCGCCAGCAGCCAAGATGTGGGGAATCAGCCCCAGCATTTT; d_gene: -; v_gene: TRBV4-1; abundance: -; len: 14; j_gene: TRBJ1-5
CDR3aa: CASNVGGGSYEQYF; CDR3nt: TGTGCCAGCAATGTAGGGGGGGGTTCCTACGAGCAGTACTTC; d_gene: -; v_gene: TRBV7-2; abundance: once; len: 14; j_gene: TRBJ2-7
CDR3aa: CASSQSIPGQGASEQYF; CDR3nt: TGCGCCAGCAGCCAATCGATTCCGGGACAGGGGGCGAGCGAGCAGTACTTC; d_gene: TRBD1; v_gene: TRBV4-3; abundance: -; len: 17; j_gene: TRBJ2-7
CDR3aa: CASSVGDDEQYF; CDR3nt: TGTGCCAGTAGCGTCGGGGACGACGAGCAGTACTTC; d_gene: -; v_gene: TRBV7-2; abundance: -; len: 12; j_gene: TRBJ2-7
CDR3aa: CASSVGGTSGGELFF; CDR3nt: TGTGCCAGCAGCGTGGGCGGGACATCGGGCGGGGAGCTGTTTTTT; d_gene: -; v_gene: TRBV9; abundance: -; len: 15; j_gene: TRBJ2-2
CDR3aa: CASSLGGFEAGETQYF; CDR3nt: TGTGCCAGCAGCTTAGGAGGTTTTGAGGCTGGGGAGACCCAGTACTTC; d_gene: -; v_gene: TRBV11-3; abundance: once; len: 16; j_gene: TRBJ2-5
CDR3aa: CASSFQTGATNEKLFF; CDR3nt: TGCGCCAGCAGCTTCCAAACAGGAGCAACTAATGAAAAACTGTTTTTT; d_gene: -; v_gene: TRBV5-1; abundance: few; len: 16; j_gene: TRBJ1-4
CDR3aa: CASSPGQGNGATNEKLFF; CDR3nt: TGTGCCAGCAGCCCCGGACAGGGGAATGGGGCAACTAATGAAAAACTGTTTTTT; d_gene: TRBD1; v_gene: TRBV7-9; abundance: -; len: 18; j_gene: TRBJ1-4
CDR3aa: CSVDGSDTQYF; CDR3nt: TGCAGCGTTGATGGCTCAGATACGCAGTATTTT; d_gene: -; v_gene: TRBV29-1; abundance: -; len: 11; j_gene: TRBJ2-3
CDR3aa: CASSLVASEQETQYF; CDR3nt: TGCGCCAGCAGCTTGGTGGCTAGCGAGCAAGAGACCCAGTACTTC; d_gene: -; v_gene: TRBV5-1; abundance: -; len: 15; j_gene: TRBJ2-5
CDR3aa: CASSYKEKLFF; CDR3nt: TGTGCCAGCAGTTATAAGGAAAAACTGTTTTTT; d_gene: -; v_gene: TRBV6-6; abundance: once; len: 11; j_gene: TRBJ1-4
CDR3aa: CASSEASGVYGYTF; CDR3nt: TGTGCCAGCAGTGAAGCATCGGGAGTCTATGGCTACACCTTC; d_gene: -; v_gene: TRBV6-1; abundance: -; len: 14; j_gene: TRBJ1-2
CDR3aa: CASRSGLTNEKLFF; CDR3nt: TGTGCCAGCAGAAGTGGGTTGACTAATGAAAAACTGTTTTTT; d_gene: -; v_gene: TRBV6-5; abundance: -; len: 14; j_gene: TRBJ1-4
CDR3aa: CASSVGGRGTHEQFF; CDR3nt: TGTGCCAGCAGCGTAGGTGGCAGGGGAACCCATGAGCAGTTCTTC; d_gene: -; v_gene: TRBV9; abundance: -; len: 15; j_gene: TRBJ2-1
CDR3aa: CASTSGPTGELFF; CDR3nt: TGTGCCAGCACCTCAGGCCCCACCGGGGAGCTGTTTTTT; d_gene: -; v_gene: TRBV3-1/TRBV3-2; abundance: many; len: 13; j_gene: TRBJ2-2
CDR3aa: CASSNTGSYNSPLHF; CDR3nt: TGTGCCAGCAGTAACACAGGGTCCTATAATTCACCCCTCCACTTT; d_gene: -; v_gene: TRBV27; abundance: -; len: 15; j_gene: TRBJ1-6
CDR3aa: CASRSGTGPIYGYTF; CDR3nt: TGTGCCAGCAGGTCCGGGACAGGCCCCATCTATGGCTACACCTTC; d_gene: TRBD1; v_gene: TRBV6-5; abundance: -; len: 15; j_gene: TRBJ1-2
CDR3aa: CASSSRDYATDTQYF; CDR3nt: TGCGCCAGCAGCTCCCGGGACTACGCCACAGATACGCAGTATTTT; d_gene: TRBD2; v_gene: TRBV4-3; abundance: once; len: 15; j_gene: TRBJ2-3
CDR3aa: CASRARTGVIPNTEAFF; CDR3nt: TGTGCCAGCAGAGCTAGGACAGGAGTAATCCCGAACACTGAAGCTTTCTTT; d_gene: TRBD1; v_gene: TRBV5-4; abundance: -; len: 17; j_gene: TRBJ1-1
CDR3aa: CASRGAESKPYEQYF; CDR3nt: TGTGCCAGCAGGGGAGCGGAATCAAAGCCCTACGAGCAGTACTTC; d_gene: -; v_gene: TRBV25-1; abundance: -; len: 15; j_gene: TRBJ2-7
CDR3aa: CASTLSAANYGYTF; CDR3nt: TGTGCCAGCACCCTAAGCGCCGCTAACTATGGCTACACCTTC; d_gene: -; v_gene: TRBV7-9; abundance: -; len: 14; j_gene: TRBJ1-2
CDR3aa: CASSLETSLKAFF; CDR3nt: TGTGCCAGCAGCCTTGAAACATCCCTGAAAGCTTTCTTT; d_gene: -; v_gene: TRBV12-3/TRBV12-4; abundance: -; len: 13; j_gene: TRBJ1-1
CDR3aa: CASRTTGGWEKLFF; CDR3nt: TGTGCCAGCAGGACGACAGGGGGCTGGGAAAAACTGTTTTTT; d_gene: TRBD1; v_gene: TRBV11-2; abundance: -; len: 14; j_gene: TRBJ1-4
CDR3aa: CASTSREVGEKLFF; CDR3nt: TGTGCCAGCACGTCAAGGGAGGTGGGAGAAAAACTGTTTTTT; d_gene: -; v_gene: TRBV7-9; abundance: -; len: 14; j_gene: TRBJ1-4
CDR3aa: CASSSQVGRHEQYF; CDR3nt: TGTGCCAGCAGTTCCCAGGTGGGTCGGCACGAGCAGTACTTC; d_gene: -; v_gene: TRBV6-5; abundance: -; len: 14; j_gene: TRBJ2-7
CDR3aa: CASSFWAAEENEQFF; CDR3nt: TGTGCCAGCAGCTTTTGGGCGGCAGAAGAGAATGAGCAGTTCTTC; d_gene: -; v_gene: TRBV5-5; abundance: few; len: 15; j_gene: TRBJ2-1
CDR3aa: CASSLSRSGELFF; CDR3nt: TGTGCCAGCAGCTTAAGTAGGAGCGGGGAGCTGTTTTTT; d_gene: -; v_gene: TRBV7-9; abundance: -; len: 13; j_gene: TRBJ2-2
CDR3aa: CASSLGPRGDTQYF; CDR3nt: TGTGCCAGCAGCTTAGGGCCCAGGGGGGATACGCAGTATTTT; d_gene: TRBD1; v_gene: TRBV11-3; abundance: once; len: 14; j_gene: TRBJ2-3
CDR3aa: CASSPPSVGITYGYTF; CDR3nt: TGTGCCAGCTCACCCCCCTCCGTTGGAATTACCTATGGCTACACCTTC; d_gene: -; v_gene: TRBV18; abundance: -; len: 16; j_gene: TRBJ1-2
CDR3aa: CASSESLGGFSSPLHF; CDR3nt: TGTGCCAGCAGTGAATCCTTAGGAGGGTTCAGCTCACCCCTCCACTTT; d_gene: -; v_gene: TRBV6-1; abundance: -; len: 16; j_gene: TRBJ1-6
CDR3aa: CASSPRQGNTEAFF; CDR3nt: TGCGCCAGCAGTCCTCGGCAGGGGAACACTGAAGCTTTCTTT; d_gene: -; v_gene: TRBV4-1; abundance: once; len: 14; j_gene: TRBJ1-1
CDR3aa: CSVVRWGSRTDTQYF; CDR3nt: TGCAGCGTTGTCCGGTGGGGGTCAAGGACAGATACGCAGTATTTT; d_gene: -; v_gene: TRBV29-1; abundance: -; len: 15; j_gene: TRBJ2-3
CDR3aa: CASRSPGGLGDGYTF; CDR3nt: TGCGCCAGCAGATCACCCGGGGGGCTAGGGGATGGCTACACCTTC; d_gene: -; v_gene: TRBV5-1; abundance: -; len: 15; j_gene: TRBJ1-2
CDR3aa: CASSDPLQEVGKLFF; CDR3nt: TGTGCCAGCAGTGATCCCTTACAGGAAGTAGGAAAACTGTTTTTT; d_gene: -; v_gene: TRBV6-1; abundance: few; len: 15; j_gene: TRBJ1-4
CDR3aa: CASITGTAYNEQFF; CDR3nt: TGTGCCAGCATCACCGGGACAGCATACAATGAGCAGTTCTTC; d_gene: TRBD1; v_gene: TRBV6-5; abundance: -; len: 14; j_gene: TRBJ2-1
CDR3aa: CASSYGTSGDRGELFF; CDR3nt: TGTGCCAGCAGCTATGGGACTAGCGGGGACAGAGGGGAGCTGTTTTTT; d_gene: TRBD2; v_gene: TRBV5-6; abundance: -; len: 16; j_gene: TRBJ2-2
CDR3aa: CASSQGLLSGGYTF; CDR3nt: TGCGCCAGCAGCCAAGGTCTTCTTTCTGGAGGCTACACCTTC; d_gene: -; v_gene: TRBV4-3; abundance: -; len: 14; j_gene: TRBJ1-2
CDR3aa: CASSPRQAQNSPLHF; CDR3nt: TGTGCCAGCAGCCCACGACAGGCGCAAAATTCACCCCTCCACTTT; d_gene: -; v_gene: TRBV3-1/TRBV3-2; abundance: -; len: 15; j_gene: TRBJ1-6
CDR3aa: CASSLDDRGREAFF; CDR3nt: TGTGCCAGCAGCTTAGACGACAGGGGGAGAGAAGCTTTCTTT; d_gene: TRBD1; v_gene: TRBV7-8; abundance: -; len: 14; j_gene: TRBJ1-1
CDR3aa: CASSVGLNTGELFF; CDR3nt: TGTGCCAGCAGCGTCGGACTCAACACCGGGGAGCTGTTTTTT; d_gene: -; v_gene: TRBV2; abundance: few; len: 14; j_gene: TRBJ2-2
CDR3aa: CASSREQGRFGYTF; CDR3nt: TGTGCCAGCAGCCGGGAACAGGGTCGCTTTGGCTACACCTTC; d_gene: -; v_gene: TRBV3-1/TRBV3-2; abundance: -; len: 14; j_gene: TRBJ1-2
CDR3aa: CAISDPQGAGYGYTF; CDR3nt: TGTGCCATCAGTGATCCGCAGGGGGCGGGCTATGGCTACACCTTC; d_gene: TRBD1; v_gene: TRBV10-3; abundance: -; len: 15; j_gene: TRBJ1-2
CDR3aa: CASTPIGGEQYF; CDR3nt: TGTGCCAGCACTCCGATTGGAGGCGAGCAGTACTTC; d_gene: -; v_gene: TRBV6-5; abundance: many; len: 12; j_gene: TRBJ2-7
CDR3aa: CASSLGTANQPQHF; CDR3nt: TGTGCCAGCAGCCTCGGGACAGCAAATCAGCCCCAGCATTTT; d_gene: TRBD1; v_gene: TRBV13; abundance: -; len: 14; j_gene: TRBJ1-5
CDR3aa: CASSPGSGVGNQPQHF; CDR3nt: TGCGCCAGCAGCCCCGGCAGCGGGGTCGGTAATCAGCCCCAGCATTTT; d_gene: -; v_gene: TRBV5-1; abundance: -; len: 16; j_gene: TRBJ1-5
CDR3aa: CASSELGGDSYEQYF; CDR3nt: TGTGCCAGCAGTGAACTGGGAGGGGACTCCTACGAGCAGTACTTC; d_gene: TRBD2; v_gene: TRBV6-1; abundance: -; len: 15; j_gene: TRBJ2-7
CDR3aa: CASSETGEITGELFF; CDR3nt: TGTGCCAGCAGTGAAACAGGGGAAATAACCGGGGAGCTGTTTTTT; d_gene: TRBD1; v_gene: TRBV2; abundance: medium-sized; len: 15; j_gene: TRBJ2-2
CDR3aa: CASSSNDPTGGLYEQYF; CDR3nt: TGTGCCAGCAGCTCCAACGACCCGACAGGGGGCTTATACGAGCAGTACTTC; d_gene: TRBD1; v_gene: TRBV7-9; abundance: -; len: 17; j_gene: TRBJ2-7
CDR3aa: CASGDRDNSPLHF; CDR3nt: TGTGCCTCCGGGGACAGGGACAATTCACCCCTCCACTTT; d_gene: TRBD1; v_gene: TRBV30; abundance: -; len: 13; j_gene: TRBJ1-6
CDR3aa: CASSLWQGANGYTF; CDR3nt: TGCGCCAGCAGCTTGTGGCAGGGGGCGAACGGCTACACCTTC; d_gene: TRBD1; v_gene: TRBV5-1; abundance: once; len: 14; j_gene: TRBJ1-2
CDR3aa: CASSLGDRGVYEQYF; CDR3nt: TGTGCCAGCAGCTTGGGGGACAGGGGGGTCTACGAGCAGTACTTC; d_gene: TRBD1; v_gene: TRBV5-6; abundance: -; len: 15; j_gene: TRBJ2-7
CDR3aa: CASRNGTGHHGYTF; CDR3nt: TGTGCCAGCAGAAACGGGACAGGGCATCATGGCTACACCTTC; d_gene: TRBD1; v_gene: TRBV2; abundance: -; len: 14; j_gene: TRBJ1-2
CDR3aa: CASSEGTNQPQHF; CDR3nt: TGTGCCAGCAGCGAGGGGACTAATCAGCCCCAGCATTTT; d_gene: -; v_gene: TRBV9; abundance: -; len: 13; j_gene: TRBJ1-5
CDR3aa: CASSLGLENTEAFF; CDR3nt: TGTGCCAGCAGCTTGGGGTTGGAGAACACTGAAGCTTTCTTT; d_gene: -; v_gene: TRBV5-8; abundance: -; len: 14; j_gene: TRBJ1-1
CDR3aa: CASSLGSPGGRSNQPQHF; CDR3nt: TGTGCCAGCAGCTTAGGCTCTCCAGGGGGCCGAAGCAATCAGCCCCAGCATTTT; d_gene: TRBD1; v_gene: TRBV7-8; abundance: once; len: 18; j_gene: TRBJ1-5